What follows are 31 T cell receptor beta chains derived from one specimen sequenced in a study of cytomegalovirus exposure and HLA in healthy donors. Use of 60 Vbeta and 13 Jbeta primers characterized the PCR. Sequenced by immunoSEQ multiplex PCR; TCRdb stores in-frame clones only, minus some. There are roughly 100,000 clones in the sample; less than 80% occur only once, and around 4% lies in the top ten. Sequenced material: PBMCs. All receptors come from a man younger than 45 in good health and CMV-seropositive.

The table lists this clone with a few counts. V usage is TRBV7-6 and J usage is TRBJ1-5, with 8 bases aligning to TRBD1. Germline-derived CDR1 and CDR2 are SGHVS and FNYEAQ. CDR3 length equals 14 residues. The junction had 2 bases not matched to a gene; V was cut back by 3 bases and J by 4 bases. CDR3 DNA: TGTGCCAGCAGCTTGCAGGGGGCGAATCAGCCCCAGCATTTT. This sequence encodes CASSLQGANQPQHF.

The CDR3 loop is CASSLGQGQPQHF. As DNA, the CDR3 is TGTGCCAGCAGCCTGGGACAGGGACAGCCCCAGCATTTT. The chain carries TRBV5-5 and TRBJ1-5; 9 bases line up with TRBD1. J lost 7 bases, V lost 4 bases, and 3 bases had no gene match. Germline V lookup: CDR1 SGHKS, CDR2 YYEKEE (reference sequence). The CDR3 runs 13 residues.

V usage is TRBV6-5 and J usage is TRBJ1-5; D gene ambiguous. The CDR3 sequence is 15 residues long. V lost 6 bases, J lost 0 bases, and 12 bases lay in between. Per germline, CDR1 MNHEY and CDR2 SVGAGI. The CDR3: CASRLISGSNQPQHF. The CDR3, as DNA: TGTGCCAGCAGGTTGATTAGTGGTAGCAATCAGCCCCAGCATTTT.

The rearrangement joins TRBV6-1 to TRBJ2-7; D is perhaps TRBD2 (6 bases). V was shortened by 7 bases and J by 1 base, with 14 bases between the two germline ends. The germline V gene has CDR1 MNHNS and CDR2 SASEGT. This CDR3 comprises 14 residues. The CDR3 DNA is TGTGCCAGCATGCGTGGGGGAGGATCCTACGAGCAGTACTTC. It yields the protein CASMRGGGSYEQYF.

The V gene is TRBV27, the J gene TRBJ2-1, with TRBD2 as a possible D gene (7 bases). V was pared by 2 bases and J by 9 bases, with 14 bases between. The CDR3 is made up of 14 amino acids. Germline lookup yields CDR1 MNHEY and CDR2 SMNVEV (reference sequence). CDR3 region: CASSLMAGAGEQFF. Written as DNA, the CDR3 is TGTGCCAGCAGTTTAATGGCGGGGGCGGGTGAGCAGTTCTTC.

The chain recombines TRBV25-1 with TRBJ2-3; D may be TRBD1 (6 bases). V was pared by 3 bases and J by 4 bases, with 11 bases between. Germline V gene sequence: CDR1 MGHDK, CDR2 SYGVNS. CDR3 length: 14 amino acids. CDR3 region: CASSDQGRSDTQYF. The DNA for the CDR3 is TGTGCCAGCAGTGATCAGGGGAGATCAGATACGCAGTATTTT.

This clone was seen once. This chain links TRBV9 with TRBJ2-2, with 7 bases lining up with TRBD1. V lost 3 bases to trimming and J lost 6 bases; unmatched junction nucleotides: 5. This CDR3 contains 14 residues. Germline CDR1 reads SGDLS; CDR2 reads YYNGEE. Here the CDR3 DNA reads TGTGCCAGCAGCGCCACAGGGGTGTCCGGGGAGCTGTTTTTT. It translates to CASSATGVSGELFF.

In its sample, this clone was seen a few times. CDR3 loop: CASSRGGNEKLFF. Here the CDR3 DNA reads TGTGCCAGCAGCAGGGGAGGTAATGAAAAACTGTTTTTT. The rearrangement uses TRBV7-9 and TRBJ1-4; a possible D gene is TRBD1 (5 bases). Trimming stripped 5 bases from V and 4 bases from J, with 8 bases between. Germline V CDR1 and CDR2: SEHNR, FQNEAQ (reference sequence). The CDR3 contains 13 residues.

The chain combines TRBV6-4 with TRBJ1-1; 7 bases align to TRBD1. The J segment lost 5 bases and the V segment lost 5 bases, leaving 5 bases of the junction unmatched. This CDR3 has 13 residues. CDR1 and CDR2 (germline): MRHNA, SNTAGT. CDR3 coding DNA: TGTGCCAGCAGTCGAGAACAGGGGACTGAAGCTTTCTTT. The encoded protein is CASSREQGTEAFF.

CDR3 DNA sequence: TGCGCCAGCAGCTTGGCGGGGGGGCCTTACGAGCAGTACTTC. This sequence encodes CASSLAGGPYEQYF. The J gene is TRBJ2-7, the V gene TRBV5-1; TRBD2 matches at 8 bases. The germline CDR1 and CDR2 sequences are SGHRS and YFSETQ. Trimming cost V 0 bases and J 4 bases; bases outside gene matches: 3. This CDR3 comprises 14 residues.

This chain uses TRBV18 with TRBJ1-1, with 7 bases fitting TRBD1. V lost 3 bases, J lost 7 bases, and 11 bases stayed unmatched. CDR1 and CDR2 from the germline V gene are KGHSH and LQKENI. The CDR3 is 15 amino acids. The CDR3, as DNA: TGTGCCAGCTCACCTGCAGGGGGATCGGTACTTGAAGCTTTCTTT. This codes for CASSPAGGSVLEAFF.

The V gene is TRBV25-1, the J gene TRBJ1-1, with a weak D call TRBD1 (5 bases). V lost 5 bases and J lost 4, with 17 bases in between. This CDR3 is built from 15 residues. Per germline, CDR1 MGHDK and CDR2 SYGVNS. CDR3 region: CASSPQGRGGTEAFF. The CDR3 region has the DNA TGTGCCAGCAGTCCCCAGGGACGGGGGGGCACTGAAGCTTTCTTT.

The V gene is TRBV10-3, the J gene TRBJ2-1; tentatively, D is TRBD1 (6 bases). CDR3 length equals 12 residues. Germline CDR1 is ENHRY and CDR2 is SYGVKD. V lost 4 bases, J lost 9 bases, and 10 bases lay in between. The CDR3 DNA is TGTGCCATCAGTGGGGGGCTCTTTGAGCAGTTCTTC. Translating gives CAISGGLFEQFF.

The V and J genes are TRBV5-1 and TRBJ2-2; TRBD1 agrees at 8 bases. CDR1 SGHRS and CDR2 YFSETQ come from the germline V gene. V was pared by 4 bases and J by 1 base, with 6 bases of the junction left unmatched. This CDR3 contains 16 residues. The CDR3 DNA reads as TGCGCCAGCAGCACTTCCGGGACAGGGAACACCGGGGAGCTGTTTTTT. This codes for CASSTSGTGNTGELFF.

CDR3 region: CASSPPGGEQFF. For the CDR3, the DNA is TGTGCCAGCAGCCCCCCCGGAGGGGAGCAGTTCTTC. This chain joins TRBV7-9 and TRBJ2-1; the D gene is possibly TRBD2 (6 bases). The CDR3 covers 12 residues. V was cut by 5 bases and J by 10 bases, with 12 bases left in between. Germline V gene lookup returns CDR1 SEHNR and CDR2 FQNEAQ (reference sequence).

The chain has TRBV12-5 and TRBJ1-1; tentative D call: TRBD1 (5 bases). V lost 6 bases, J lost 1 base, and 12 bases lay in between. Per germline, CDR1 LGHNT and CDR2 FRNRAP. This CDR3 has 14 amino acids. Written as DNA, the CDR3 is TGTGCTAGTGGCAGGAACACAGGGAACACTGAAGCTTTCTTT. It translates to CASGRNTGNTEAFF.

J is TRBJ2-5 and V is TRBV4-2, with TRBD2 matching 11 bases. This CDR3 has 16 amino acids. The germline V gene has CDR1 LGHNA and CDR2 YNFKEQ. V was pared by 0 bases and J by 10 bases, with 10 bases of the junction left unmatched. The CDR3 loop reads CASSQERVAGGPYQYF. CDR3 in DNA: TGTGCCAGCAGCCAAGAGCGGGTAGCGGGGGGGCCTTACCAGTACTTC.

The rearrangement uses TRBV28 and TRBJ1-3, with D possibly TRBD1 on 5 matching bases. The CDR3 spans 14 residues. CDR1 is MDHEN, CDR2 SYDVKM, per germline. The germline V and J ends were trimmed by 4 bases and 4 bases, with 11 bases remaining between them. The CDR3 protein is CASSSPGLGNTIYF. Written as DNA, the CDR3 is TGTGCCAGCAGTTCCCCAGGGCTGGGAAACACCATATATTTT. The variable domain in full, completed from reference TRBV28 and TRBJ1-3, reads DVKVTQSSRYLVKRTGEKVFLECVQDMDHENMFWYRQDPGLGLRLIYFSYDVKMKEKGDIPEGYSVSREKKERFSLILESASTNQTSMYLCASSSPGLGNTIYFGEGSWLTVV.

Remarks on this clone: The same CDR3 is also encoded by other DNA sequences in this sample. The CDR3 spells CSVLAGGETQYF. CDR3 coding DNA: TGCAGCGTTCTCGCGGGGGGAGAGACCCAGTACTTC. V is TRBV29-1 and J is TRBJ2-5, with TRBD2 identical over 8 bases. Germline V CDR1 and CDR2: SQVTM, ANQGSEA. The V gene end was trimmed by 5 bases and the J gene end by 4 bases; junction bases not matched to a gene: 3. CDR3 size: 12 residues.

The chain uses TRBV5-1 and TRBJ2-5, with a weak D call TRBD1 (5 bases). The CDR3 is 16 amino acids. Germline V gene sequence: CDR1 SGHRS, CDR2 YFSETQ. V lost 2 bases, J lost 2 bases, and 16 bases lay in between. The CDR3 spells CASSLPAGYPQETQYF. The CDR3 nucleotides are TGCGCCAGCAGCTTACCCGCAGGGTACCCGCAAGAGACCCAGTACTTC.

This chain connects TRBV11-2 to TRBJ2-5; 8 nucleotides match TRBD1. Germline V CDR1 and CDR2: SGHAT, FQNNGV. This CDR3 is 14 amino acids long. The J segment lost 5 bases and the V segment lost 5 bases, leaving 7 bases of the junction unmatched. CDR3 DNA sequence: TGTGCCAGCAGCGGCCAGGGGGCGGTCGAGACCCAGTACTTC. It encodes CASSGQGAVETQYF.

V gene TRBV18 combines with J gene TRBJ1-2; 11 nucleotides line up with TRBD1. This CDR3 has 15 amino acids. Germline CDR1 KGHSH, CDR2 LQKENI. With 3 bases clipped from V and 7 bases from J, the junction kept 7 bases outside the gene matches. The CDR3 region is CASSPLGTGGLGYTF. DNA of the CDR3: TGTGCCAGCTCACCTCTGGGGACAGGGGGTCTTGGCTACACCTTC.

This chain joins TRBV5-6 and TRBJ2-3; D is uncertain. Germline CDR1 SGHDT, CDR2 YYEEEE. The CDR3 is made up of 17 amino acids. Trimming shortened V by 1 base and J by 0 bases, and 15 bases separated the two germline ends. In nucleotides, the CDR3 is TGTGCCAGCAGCTTGAGGTACCGGTTAGCTAGCACAGATACGCAGTATTTT. Its translation: CASSLRYRLASTDTQYF.

This clone was recorded a few times. V gene TRBV19 combines with J gene TRBJ2-2, with D tentatively TRBD1 (5 bases). Trimming removed 10 bases at V and 2 bases at J, with 11 bases between. Germline CDR1 LNHDA, CDR2 SQIVND (reference sequence). The CDR3 runs to 13 residues. Here the CDR3 reads CAMGQGNTGELFF. CDR3 nucleotides: TGTGCCATGGGGCAGGGCAACACCGGGGAGCTGTTTTTT.

This sequence joins TRBV18 and TRBJ1-4; possibly TRBD1 for D (6 bases). V was clipped by 2 bases and J by 0 bases, with 19 bases between them. Germline CDR1 is KGHSH and CDR2 is LQKENI. CDR3 length: 19 residues. The CDR3 coding sequence is TGTGCCAGCTCACCAGTCAGGAGGCCCAGGGGATCAACTAATGAAAAACTGTTTTTT. Translated, it gives CASSPVRRPRGSTNEKLFF.

This clone was seen just once. The chain carries TRBV7-2 and TRBJ2-5; D unclear. CDR1 is SGHTA and CDR2 is FQGNSA in the germline V gene. Trimming left V 1 base short and J 2 bases short, with 8 bases between. The CDR3 loop spans 14 amino acids. The CDR3 sequence is CASSLGATQETQYF. DNA for the CDR3: TGTGCCAGCAGCTTAGGGGCTACACAAGAGACCCAGTACTTC.

The chain uses TRBV19 and TRBJ2-7, with 8 positions matching TRBD1. The CDR3 covers 15 residues. The V gene's germline CDR1 is LNHDA and CDR2 SQIVND (reference sequence). V lost 5 bases, J lost 6 bases, and 12 bases stayed unmatched. Written as DNA, the CDR3 is TGTGCCAGTAGTCCAGGACAGGGTACAGGTCGCGAGCAGTACTTC. Encoded protein: CASSPGQGTGREQYF.

The chain employs TRBV6-6 and TRBJ1-2, with D uncertain. The CDR3 runs to 16 residues. Germline lookup yields CDR1 MNHNY and CDR2 SVGAGI (reference sequence). The ends were cut back, 2 bases at V and 4 bases at J, with 17 bases in the middle. The CDR3 sequence: CASSYPDGGLTYGYTF. The CDR3 bases are TGTGCCAGCAGTTACCCAGACGGCGGACTAACCTATGGCTACACCTTC.

This clone has a handful of counts. This chain joins TRBV27 and TRBJ2-3, with D possibly TRBD2 on 5 matching bases. Between the trimmed V and J ends, which lost 6 bases and 2 bases, there was a span of 12 bases. Germline CDR1 is MNHEY and CDR2 is SMNVEV (reference sequence). This CDR3 has 14 residues. The CDR3 DNA follows: TGTGCCAGCAGCCGACGGGGATTCACAGATACGCAGTATTTT. It encodes CASSRRGFTDTQYF.

Only one count was recorded for this clone. The V call is TRBV11-2, the J call TRBJ1-3; D unresolved. Trimming took off 2 bases at V and 0 bases at J, with 8 bases between the two ends. This CDR3 is 15 amino acids long. Germline CDR1 reads SGHAT; CDR2 reads FQNNGV. CDR3 in DNA: TGTGCCAGCAGCTTAATGAGTTACTCTGGAAACACCATATATTTT. It yields the protein CASSLMSYSGNTIYF.

V and J are TRBV7-9 and TRBJ2-3; no reliable D call. The CDR3 consists of 15 residues. Germline CDR1 SEHNR, CDR2 FQNEAQ (reference sequence). Trimming stripped 1 base from V and 0 bases from J, with 8 bases between. The DNA of the CDR3 is TGTGCCAGCAGCTTAGGGTGGGCTAGCACAGATACGCAGTATTTT. It is translated as CASSLGWASTDTQYF.